The T cell receptor beta chain under discussion was sequenced for a study of CD8 T cells in ankylosing spondylitis. Findings of the study overall: Those disease-linked clones were CD8+; they were also relatively rare in peripheral blood. Among TCR beta sequences, a motif of several highly homologous variants appeared characteristic of ankylosing spondylitis blood. Significant enrichment of disease-linked clones was reportedly seen in matched ankylosing spondylitis synovial fluid. Earlier work had already found some motif variants in reactive arthritis synovial fluid and blood.

CDR1 SGHRS and CDR2 YFSETQ come from the germline V gene. The CDR3 runs to 15 residues. Trimming stripped 3 bases from V and 1 base from J, with 13 bases between. Each CDR3 protein is one row after TCRdb ran MiXCR on the 5' RACE reads. The sample lists around 150,000 distinct CDR3 sequences; just under 7.5% were seen once. This clonotype was seen repeatedly, ten times or more. Its antigen remains unknown. The chain combines TRBV5-1 with TRBJ2-5; weak D call: TRBD2 (6 bases). Sequencing input: blood, either unsorted or a sorted T cell fraction (not recorded which). The receptor was isolated from a female donor with ankylosing spondylitis or in good health (not recorded which). The CDR3 bases are TGCGCCAGCAGCTCGTCCGGGACTTCCCAAGAGACCCAGTACTTC. Amino acids: CASSSSGTSQETQYF. Full variable domain (outside the CDR3, taken from reference TRBV5-1 and TRBJ2-5): KAGVTQTPRYLIKTRGQQVTLSCSPISGHRSVSWYQQTPGQGLQFLFEYFSETQRNKGNFPGRFSGRQFSNSRSEMNVSTLELGDSALYLCASSSSGTSQETQYFGPGTRLLVL.